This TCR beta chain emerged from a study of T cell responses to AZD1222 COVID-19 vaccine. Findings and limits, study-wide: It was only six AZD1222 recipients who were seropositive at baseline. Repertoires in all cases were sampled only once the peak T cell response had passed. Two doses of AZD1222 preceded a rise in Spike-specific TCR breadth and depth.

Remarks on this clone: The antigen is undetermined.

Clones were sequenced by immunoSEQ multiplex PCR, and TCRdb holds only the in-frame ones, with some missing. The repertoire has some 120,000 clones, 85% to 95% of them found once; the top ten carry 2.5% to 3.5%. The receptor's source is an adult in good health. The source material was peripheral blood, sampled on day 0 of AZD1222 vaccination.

The CDR3 loop is CASSQDASDYEQYF. DNA of the CDR3: TGCGCCAGCAGCCAAGATGCTTCGGACTACGAGCAGTACTTC. The chain carries TRBV4-1 and TRBJ2-7; D call uncertain. CDR3 size: 14 residues. The germline V and J ends were trimmed by 0 bases and 3 bases, with 9 bases remaining between them. Germline assignment: CDR1 MGHRA and CDR2 YSYEKL.